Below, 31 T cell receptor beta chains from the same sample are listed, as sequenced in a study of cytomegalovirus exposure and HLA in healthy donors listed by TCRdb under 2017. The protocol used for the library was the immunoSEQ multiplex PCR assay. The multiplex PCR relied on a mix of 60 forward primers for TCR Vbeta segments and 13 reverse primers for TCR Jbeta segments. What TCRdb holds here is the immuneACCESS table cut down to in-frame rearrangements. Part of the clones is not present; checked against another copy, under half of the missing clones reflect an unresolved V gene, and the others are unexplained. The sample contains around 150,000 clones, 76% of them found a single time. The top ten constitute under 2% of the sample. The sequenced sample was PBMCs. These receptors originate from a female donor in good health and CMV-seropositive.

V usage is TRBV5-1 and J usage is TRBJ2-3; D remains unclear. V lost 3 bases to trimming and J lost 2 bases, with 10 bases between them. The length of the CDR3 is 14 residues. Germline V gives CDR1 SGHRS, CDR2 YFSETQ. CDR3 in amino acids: CASSSTRFTDTQYF. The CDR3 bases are TGCGCCAGCAGCTCGACAAGGTTCACAGATACGCAGTATTTT. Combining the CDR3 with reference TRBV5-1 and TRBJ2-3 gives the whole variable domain KAGVTQTPRYLIKTRGQQVTLSCSPISGHRSVSWYQQTPGQGLQFLFEYFSETQRNKGNFPGRFSGRQFSNSRSEMNVSTLELGDSALYLCASSSTRFTDTQYFGPGTRLTVL.

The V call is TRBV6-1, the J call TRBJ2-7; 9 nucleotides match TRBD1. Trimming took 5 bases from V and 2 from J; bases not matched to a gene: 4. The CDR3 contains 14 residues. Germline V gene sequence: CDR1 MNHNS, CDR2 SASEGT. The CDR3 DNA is TGTGCCAGCAGTAGGGGACAGGGTCCCTACGAGCAGTACTTC. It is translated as CASSRGQGPYEQYF.

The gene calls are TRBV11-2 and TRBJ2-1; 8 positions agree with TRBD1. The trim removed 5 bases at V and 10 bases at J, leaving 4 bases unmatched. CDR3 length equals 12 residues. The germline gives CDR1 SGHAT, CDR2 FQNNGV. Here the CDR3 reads CASSRQGREQFF. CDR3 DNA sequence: TGTGCCAGCAGCCGACAGGGGCGGGAGCAGTTCTTC.

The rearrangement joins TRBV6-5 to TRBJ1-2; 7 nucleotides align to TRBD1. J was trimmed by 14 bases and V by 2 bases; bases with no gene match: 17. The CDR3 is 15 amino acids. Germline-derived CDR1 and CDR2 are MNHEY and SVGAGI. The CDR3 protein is CASSYTLGRGRKETF. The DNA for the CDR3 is TGTGCCAGCAGTTACACCTTAGGAAGGGGGCGGAAGGAGACCTTC.

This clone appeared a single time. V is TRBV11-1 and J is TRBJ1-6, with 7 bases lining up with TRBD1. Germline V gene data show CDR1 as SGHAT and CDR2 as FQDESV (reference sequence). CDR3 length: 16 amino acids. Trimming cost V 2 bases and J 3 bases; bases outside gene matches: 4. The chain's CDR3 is CASSLNSGGYNSPLHF. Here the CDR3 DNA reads TGTGCCAGCAGCTTAAACTCAGGGGGCTATAATTCACCCCTCCACTTT.

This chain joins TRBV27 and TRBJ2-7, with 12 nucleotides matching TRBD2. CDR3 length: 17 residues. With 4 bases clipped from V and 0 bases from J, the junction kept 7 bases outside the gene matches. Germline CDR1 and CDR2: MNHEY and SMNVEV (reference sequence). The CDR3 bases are TGTGCCAGCAGTTCGGGACTAGCGGGCCAAAGCTCCTACGAGCAGTACTTC. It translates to CASSSGLAGQSSYEQYF.

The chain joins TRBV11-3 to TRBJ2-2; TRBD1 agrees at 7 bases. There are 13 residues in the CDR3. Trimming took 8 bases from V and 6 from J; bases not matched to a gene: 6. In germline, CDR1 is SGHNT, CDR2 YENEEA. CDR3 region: CASALTGPGELFF. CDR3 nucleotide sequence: TGTGCCAGCGCCCTGACAGGGCCCGGGGAGCTGTTTTTT.

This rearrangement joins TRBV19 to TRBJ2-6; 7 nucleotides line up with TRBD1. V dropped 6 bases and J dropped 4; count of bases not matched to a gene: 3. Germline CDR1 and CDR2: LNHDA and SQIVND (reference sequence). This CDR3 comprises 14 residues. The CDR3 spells CASRDRVGANVLTF. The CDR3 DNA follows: TGTGCCAGTAGAGACAGGGTCGGGGCCAACGTCCTGACTTTC.

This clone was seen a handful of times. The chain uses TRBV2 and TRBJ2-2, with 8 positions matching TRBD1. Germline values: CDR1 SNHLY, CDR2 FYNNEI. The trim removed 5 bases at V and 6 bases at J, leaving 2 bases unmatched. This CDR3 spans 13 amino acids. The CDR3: CASSYRGAGELFF. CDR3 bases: TGTGCCAGCAGTTACAGGGGGGCCGGGGAGCTGTTTTTT.

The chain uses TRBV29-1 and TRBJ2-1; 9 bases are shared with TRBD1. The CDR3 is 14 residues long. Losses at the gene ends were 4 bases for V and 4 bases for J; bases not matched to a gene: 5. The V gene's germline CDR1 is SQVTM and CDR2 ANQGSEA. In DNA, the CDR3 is TGCAGCGTTGGAGAGGGACAGGGTTACAATGAGCAGTTCTTC. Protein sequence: CSVGEGQGYNEQFF.

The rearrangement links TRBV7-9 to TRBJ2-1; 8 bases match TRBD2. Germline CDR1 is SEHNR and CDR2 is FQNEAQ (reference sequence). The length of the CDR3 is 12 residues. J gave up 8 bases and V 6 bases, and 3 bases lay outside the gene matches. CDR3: CASSPGGDEQFF. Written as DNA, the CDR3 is TGTGCCAGCAGTCCGGGGGGGGATGAGCAGTTCTTC.

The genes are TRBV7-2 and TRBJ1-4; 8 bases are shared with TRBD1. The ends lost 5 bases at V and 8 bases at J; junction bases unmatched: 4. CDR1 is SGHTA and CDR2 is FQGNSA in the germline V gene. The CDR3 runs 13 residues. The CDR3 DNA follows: TGTGCCAGCAGCCGGGACAGGACCGAAAAACTGTTTTTT. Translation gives CASSRDRTEKLFF. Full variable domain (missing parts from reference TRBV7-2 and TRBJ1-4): GAGVSQSPSNKVTEKGKDVELRCDPISGHTALYWYRQSLGQGLEFLIYFQGNSAPDKSGLPSDRFSAERTGGSVSTLTIQRTQQEDSAVYLCASSRDRTEKLFFGSGTQLSVL.

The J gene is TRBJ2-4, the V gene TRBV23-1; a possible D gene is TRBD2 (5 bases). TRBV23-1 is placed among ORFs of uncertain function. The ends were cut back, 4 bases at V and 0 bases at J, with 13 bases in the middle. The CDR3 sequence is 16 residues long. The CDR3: CASSRMQGLAKNIQYF. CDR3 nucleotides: TGCGCCAGCAGTCGCATGCAAGGACTAGCCAAAAACATTCAGTACTTC.

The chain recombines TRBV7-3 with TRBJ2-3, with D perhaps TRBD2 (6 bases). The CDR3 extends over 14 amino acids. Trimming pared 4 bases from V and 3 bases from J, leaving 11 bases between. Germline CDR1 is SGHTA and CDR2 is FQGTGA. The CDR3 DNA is TGTGCCAGCAGCTCCGGACTACCAACAGATACGCAGTATTTT. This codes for CASSSGLPTDTQYF.

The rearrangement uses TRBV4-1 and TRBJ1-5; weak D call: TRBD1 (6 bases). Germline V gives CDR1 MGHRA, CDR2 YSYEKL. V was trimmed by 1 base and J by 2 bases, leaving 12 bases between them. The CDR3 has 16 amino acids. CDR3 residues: CASSQARGGGNQPQHF. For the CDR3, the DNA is TGCGCCAGCAGCCAAGCCCGAGGGGGGGGCAATCAGCCCCAGCATTTT.

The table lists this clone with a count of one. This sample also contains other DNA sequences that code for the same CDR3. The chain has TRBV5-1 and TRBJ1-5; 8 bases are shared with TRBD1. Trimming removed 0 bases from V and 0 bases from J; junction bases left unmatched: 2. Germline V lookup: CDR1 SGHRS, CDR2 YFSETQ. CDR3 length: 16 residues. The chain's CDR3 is CASSLGTGSSNQPQHF. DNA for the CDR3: TGCGCCAGCAGCTTGGGGACAGGGTCTAGCAATCAGCCCCAGCATTTT.

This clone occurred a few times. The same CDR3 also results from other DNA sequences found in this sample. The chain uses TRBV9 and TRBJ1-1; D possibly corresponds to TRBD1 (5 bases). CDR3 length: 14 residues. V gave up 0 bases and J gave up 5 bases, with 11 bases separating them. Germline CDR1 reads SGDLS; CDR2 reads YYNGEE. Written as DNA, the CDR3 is TGTGCCAGCAGCGTAGTCCAGGGTGGGACTGAAGCTTTCTTT. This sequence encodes CASSVVQGGTEAFF.

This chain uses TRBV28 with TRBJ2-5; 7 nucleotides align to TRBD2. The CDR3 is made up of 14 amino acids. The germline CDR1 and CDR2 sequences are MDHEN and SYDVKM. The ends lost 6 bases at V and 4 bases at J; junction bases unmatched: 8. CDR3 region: CASSDTGGLETQYF. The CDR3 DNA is TGTGCCAGCAGCGACACGGGGGGTCTAGAGACCCAGTACTTC.

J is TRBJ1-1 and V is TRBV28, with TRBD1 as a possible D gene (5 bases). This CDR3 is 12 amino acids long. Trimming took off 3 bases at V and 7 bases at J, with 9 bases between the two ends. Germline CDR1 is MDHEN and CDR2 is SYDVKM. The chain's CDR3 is CASSFSTDEAFF. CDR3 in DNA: TGTGCCAGCAGTTTCTCGACAGATGAAGCTTTCTTT.

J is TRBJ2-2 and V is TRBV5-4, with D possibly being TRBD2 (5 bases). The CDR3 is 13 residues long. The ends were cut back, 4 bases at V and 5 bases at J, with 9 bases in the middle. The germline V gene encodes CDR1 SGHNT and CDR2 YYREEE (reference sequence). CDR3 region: CASSPRETGELFF. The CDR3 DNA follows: TGTGCCAGCAGCCCTAGGGAGACCGGGGAGCTGTTTTTT.

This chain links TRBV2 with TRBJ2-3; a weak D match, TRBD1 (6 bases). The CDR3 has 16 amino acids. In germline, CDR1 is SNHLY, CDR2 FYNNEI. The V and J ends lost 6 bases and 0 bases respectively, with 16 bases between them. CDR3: CASSVQGTLSTDTQYF. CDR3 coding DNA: TGTGCCAGCAGCGTACAGGGAACTTTGAGCACAGATACGCAGTATTTT.

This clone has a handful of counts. Here the CDR3 reads CAWRIRAANTEAFF. CDR3 bases: TGTGCCTGGAGAATCAGGGCAGCGAACACTGAAGCTTTCTTT. The chain joins TRBV30 to TRBJ1-1; weak D call: TRBD1 (5 bases). The CDR3 has 14 residues. Germline V CDR1 and CDR2: GTSNPN, SVGIG (reference sequence). Trimming took 3 bases from V and 1 from J, leaving 12 bases between them.

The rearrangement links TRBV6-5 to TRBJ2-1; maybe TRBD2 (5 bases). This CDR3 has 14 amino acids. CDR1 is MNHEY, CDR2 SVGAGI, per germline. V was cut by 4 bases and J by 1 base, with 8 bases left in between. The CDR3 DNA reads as TGTGCCAGCAGTTTACGGGAATCCTACAATGAGCAGTTCTTC. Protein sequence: CASSLRESYNEQFF.

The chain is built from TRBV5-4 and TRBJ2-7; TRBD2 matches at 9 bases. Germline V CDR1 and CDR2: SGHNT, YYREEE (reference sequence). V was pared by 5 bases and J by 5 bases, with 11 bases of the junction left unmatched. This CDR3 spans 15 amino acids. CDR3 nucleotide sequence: TGTGCCAGCAGTAATCCGGGACTAGCCCTCAACGAGCAGTACTTC. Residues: CASSNPGLALNEQYF.

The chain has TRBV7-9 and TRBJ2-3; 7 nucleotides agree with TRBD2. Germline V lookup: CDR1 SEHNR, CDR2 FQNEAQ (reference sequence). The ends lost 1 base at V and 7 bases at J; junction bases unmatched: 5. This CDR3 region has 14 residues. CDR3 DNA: TGTGCCAGCAGCTTAGGAGGGACTACGAATACGCAGTATTTT. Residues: CASSLGGTTNTQYF.

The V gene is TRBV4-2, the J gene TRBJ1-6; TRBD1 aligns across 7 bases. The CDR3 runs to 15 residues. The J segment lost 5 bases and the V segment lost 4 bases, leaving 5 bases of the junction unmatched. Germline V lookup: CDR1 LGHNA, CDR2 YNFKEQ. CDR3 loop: CASSPRDSDNSPLHF. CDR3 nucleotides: TGTGCCAGCAGCCCCCGGGACAGCGATAATTCACCCCTCCACTTT.

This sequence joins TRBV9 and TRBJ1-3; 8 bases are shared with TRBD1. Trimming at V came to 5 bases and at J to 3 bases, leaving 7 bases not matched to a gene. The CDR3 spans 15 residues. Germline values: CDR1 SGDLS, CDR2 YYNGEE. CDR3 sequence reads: CASSVQGAHGNTIYF. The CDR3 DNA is TGTGCCAGCAGTGTCCAGGGGGCCCATGGAAACACCATATATTTT.

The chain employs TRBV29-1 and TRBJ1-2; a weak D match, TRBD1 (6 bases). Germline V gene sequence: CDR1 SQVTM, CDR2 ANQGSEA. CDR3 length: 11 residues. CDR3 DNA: TGCAGTACGGACAGCTTCTATGGCTACACCTTC. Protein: CSTDSFYGYTF.

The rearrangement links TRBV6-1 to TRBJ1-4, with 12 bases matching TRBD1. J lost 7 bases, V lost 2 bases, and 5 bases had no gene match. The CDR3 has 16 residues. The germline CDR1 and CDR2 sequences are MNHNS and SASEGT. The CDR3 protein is CASSEWGQGAGEKLFF. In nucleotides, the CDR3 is TGTGCCAGCAGTGAATGGGGACAGGGGGCCGGTGAAAAACTGTTTTTT.

The CDR3: CASSESGDSTDTQYF. CDR3 DNA sequence: TGTGCCAGCAGTGAATCAGGGGATAGCACAGATACGCAGTATTTT. The V call is TRBV25-1, the J call TRBJ2-3, with a weak D call TRBD1 (6 bases). Deletions cut 1 base from V and 0 bases from J, with 8 bases between. The V gene's germline CDR1 is MGHDK and CDR2 SYGVNS. This CDR3 comprises 15 residues.

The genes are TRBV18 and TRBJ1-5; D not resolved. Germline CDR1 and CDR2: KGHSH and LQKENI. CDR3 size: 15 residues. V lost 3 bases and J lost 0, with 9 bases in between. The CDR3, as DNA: TGTGCCAGCTCACCTGTACAGCTTAGCAATCAGCCCCAGCATTTT. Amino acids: CASSPVQLSNQPQHF. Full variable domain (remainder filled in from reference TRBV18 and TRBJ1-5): NAGVMQNPRHLVRRRGQEARLRCSPMKGHSHVYWYRQLPEEGLKFMVYLQKENIIDESGMPKERFSAEFPKEGPSILRIQQVVRGDSAAYFCASSPVQLSNQPQHFGDGTRLSIL.